The text below deals with one T cell receptor beta chain. The junction does not match germline at one end; this may be a read error. The data were obtained in a study of technical replicates of blood from several donors. The germline V gene has CDR1 LNHDA and CDR2 SQIVND (reference sequence). The CDR3 has 14 residues. Clones were read by immunoSEQ multiplex PCR, and TCRdb kept only the in-frame ones, dropping some. The repertoire includes around 16,000 clones, 65% to 85% of them detected once, and around 10% sits in the top ten. The sample was PBMCs. This TCR came from a human donor in good health. Some clones in this sample may be carry-over from other donors' samples. J is TRBJ2-3 and V is TRBV19; TRBD2 agrees at 7 bases. CDR3 DNA: TGTGCCAGCAGTACTAGCGTCGGGGCAGATACGCAGTATTTT. Its protein is CASSTSVGADTQYF.